This T cell receptor (beta chain) was identified during a study of shared clonotypes between healthy human individuals. Study-level information: Per donor, CD8 memory used one plate, CD8 naive used two, CD4 memory used three and CD4 naive used three.

Generated by immunoSEQ multiplex PCR, the TCRdb table keeps only in-frame clones and is missing some. The table includes 2 million to 3 million clones, approximately 93% detected once. Broader study findings: Generation of non-shared clonotypes was less probable than generation of clonotypes shared by all four donors. It was the few donors that limited the genetic and exposure-history diversity represented.

The CDR3 totals 14 residues. Unmatched junction bases numbered 8, after V lost 6 bases and J lost 10 bases. Germline V gene sequence: CDR1 MGHRA, CDR2 YSYEKL. A word on this clone: The antigen is undetermined.

This TCR was sampled from a man aged 18-30 years in good health. Some clones in this sample may be carry-over from other donors' samples. This chain links TRBV4-1 with TRBJ2-1, with TRBD2 matching 11 bases. The sequencing sample was made of naive CD4+ T cells from PBMCs. Stated subset: CD45RA+ positively selected. Here the CDR3 reads CASRQLAGAREQFF. CDR3 nucleotides: TGCGCCAGCAGACAACTAGCGGGGGCCAGGGAGCAGTTCTTC.